The 26 T cell receptor beta chains reported below all come from one sample, sequenced in a study of vaccination and CD4 T cells after COVID-19 (dated by TCRdb to about 2022). Library prep was done by PCR. Sequencing took place on an Illumina iSeq 100. TCR sequencing of DNA from cultured CD4+ T cells used the Oncomine TCR Beta short-read assay at the Johns Hopkins FTIC core. TCRdb's own reprocessing of the public reads used fastp at Q25 and MiXCR and kept productive beta chains. CDR3 protein duplicates are merged, each entry listing the most common genes and DNA. The sample profile shows about 14,000 distinct CDR3 sequences; 50% to 65% of them were found once. The ten largest clones represent over 9.5% of the sample. The treatment or condition label on this specimen signifies: approximately 9-day PBMC culture with coronavirus spike peptide pools or control peptides (ViraFEST assay). Their cognate antigens are unknown.

The sample consisted of CD4+ T cells from blood, cultured in vitro, taken before SARS-CoV-2 vaccination. The receptor source for this set is a human donor who had recovered from COVID-19.

This clonotype was recorded a few times. The chain uses TRBV20-1 and TRBJ2-7; 11 positions match TRBD2. The V gene end was trimmed by 1 base and the J gene end by 6 bases; junction bases not matched to a gene: 8. Germline V gene data show CDR1 as DFQATT and CDR2 as SNEGSKA (reference sequence). The CDR3 spans 15 residues. CDR3 DNA sequence: TGCAGTGCTAGAGGGGCTAGCGGGAGGTTCGGCGAGCAGTACTTC. This encodes CSARGASGRFGEQYF.

V is TRBV20-1 and J is TRBJ2-1; 10 bases are shared with TRBD2. The CDR3 contains 16 residues. The germline CDR1 and CDR2 sequences are DFQATT and SNEGSKA (reference sequence). V shed 5 bases, J shed 6 bases, and the junction held 13 bases outside the gene matches. The CDR3 reads CSAQLAGLAHLNEQFF. The CDR3 region has the DNA TGCAGTGCTCAACTAGCGGGACTAGCCCACCTCAATGAGCAGTTCTTC.

In its sample, this clonotype was seen a few times. The V and J genes are TRBV6-2 or TRBV6-3 and TRBJ1-2; unclear D gene. V dropped 5 bases and J dropped 3 bases, with 10 bases sitting between them. The CDR3 has 13 amino acids. Germline loops: CDR1 MNHEY, CDR2 SVGEGT. The CDR3 is CASSLQTYYGYTF. The CDR3 DNA sequence: TGTGCCAGCAGTCTACAGACTTACTATGGCTACACCTTC.

This clonotype was detected only once. V and J are TRBV7-3 and TRBJ2-2, with 11 bases identical to TRBD1. The CDR3 length is 15 residues. V lost 1 base and J lost 7; bases outside the gene matches: 2. Germline loops: CDR1 SGHTA, CDR2 FQGTGA. For the CDR3, the DNA is TGTGCCAGCAGCTTAAGGGGGACAGGGGGCGGGGAGCTGTTTTTT. Translated: CASSLRGTGGGELFF.

The J gene is TRBJ2-7, the V gene TRBV6-1, with 8 bases matching TRBD1. CDR3 length equals 13 residues. CDR1 and CDR2 (germline): MNHNS, SASEGT. V gave up 6 bases and J gave up 2 bases; unmatched junction bases: 3. In DNA, the CDR3 is TGTGCCAGCAGCGGACAGGGAACCTACGAGCAGTACTTC. Protein sequence: CASSGQGTYEQYF.

As for this clonotype: Mismatch with germline at one junction end may stem from a read error. V and J are TRBV4-2 and TRBJ1-2; 10 bases fit TRBD1. The CDR3 spans 15 residues. Germline V gene lookup returns CDR1 LGHNA and CDR2 YNFKEQ. The CDR3 sequence is CASGQETGQGDGYTF. In nucleotides, the CDR3 is TGTGCCAGCGGCCAAGAGACAGGACAGGGGGATGGCTACACCTTC.

In DNA, the CDR3 is TGTGCCAGCAGTCCGGGACAGGGGGTTTCACCCCTCCACTTT. It specifies CASSPGQGVSPLHF. The V call is TRBV6-1, the J call TRBJ1-6, with 11 nucleotides matching TRBD1. The CDR3 has 14 residues. V lost 5 bases and J lost 9; bases outside the gene matches: 3. Germline CDR1 reads MNHNS; CDR2 reads SASEGT.

The rearrangement links TRBV21-1 to TRBJ2-7. TRBV21-1 is labeled a pseudogene. The length of the CDR3 is 13 residues. The CDR3 sequence: CASSSTDSYEQYF. In DNA form, the CDR3 reads TGTGCCAGCAGCAGCACGGATTCCTACGAGCAGTACTTC.

This rearrangement joins TRBV6-1 to TRBJ2-1, with 8 bases aligning to TRBD2. The V and J ends lost 5 bases and 0 bases, in that order; junction bases with no gene match: 6. The CDR3 has 16 amino acids. CDR1 MNHNS and CDR2 SASEGT come from the germline V gene. CDR3 residues: CASSLAGRSSYNEQFF. The CDR3 DNA sequence: TGTGCCAGCAGTCTAGCGGGCCGTAGCTCCTACAATGAGCAGTTCTTC.

The V gene is TRBV7-6, the J gene TRBJ2-1; maybe TRBD2 (5 bases). The CDR3 runs 14 residues. V was trimmed by 6 bases and J by 8 bases, leaving 17 bases between them. Germline values: CDR1 SGHVS, CDR2 FNYEAQ. As DNA, the CDR3 is TGTGCCAGCAGACGGGGTGGCGGGTACGATGAGCAGTTCTTC. As protein: CASRRGGGYDEQFF.

The chain joins TRBV7-9 to TRBJ2-7, with 9 nucleotides matching TRBD1. The J segment lost 2 bases and the V segment lost 5 bases, leaving 7 bases of the junction unmatched. The CDR3 loop spans 15 amino acids. Germline CDR1 SEHNR, CDR2 FQNEAQ (reference sequence). CDR3: CASSQTGTGPYEQYF. The CDR3 nucleotides are TGTGCCAGCAGCCAGACCGGGACAGGGCCCTACGAGCAGTACTTC.

This clonotype was seen a handful of times. The chain uses TRBV20-1 and TRBJ2-5, with TRBD2 identical over 13 bases. CDR1 is DFQATT and CDR2 is SNEGSKA in the germline V gene (reference sequence). The CDR3 covers 15 residues. V dropped 6 bases and J dropped 2; count of bases not matched to a gene: 6. CDR3 amino acids: CSAWTSGGLQETQYF. CDR3 coding DNA: TGCAGTGCGTGGACTAGCGGGGGCCTTCAAGAGACCCAGTACTTC.

This chain uses TRBV12-3 or TRBV12-4 with TRBJ2-5; the D gene is possibly TRBD2 (6 bases). The CDR3 consists of 12 residues. The ends were cut back, 5 bases at V and 5 bases at J, with 9 bases in the middle. DNA for the CDR3: TGTGCCAGCAGTGGACTAAGGGAGACCCAGTACTTC. It translates to CASSGLRETQYF.

This clonotype showed up just a few times. V usage is TRBV19 and J usage is TRBJ1-5; D is uncertain. The germline gives CDR1 LNHDA, CDR2 SQIVND (reference sequence). This CDR3 has 13 residues. The V end lost 4 bases, the J end lost 4 bases, and 8 bases lay between the germline ends. For the CDR3, the DNA is TGTGCCAGTAGTACCGGACGGAATCAGCCCCAGCATTTT. It encodes CASSTGRNQPQHF.

The rearrangement links TRBV6-1 to TRBJ2-3; D gene uncertain. CDR3 size: 11 residues. The germline CDR1 and CDR2 sequences are MNHNS and SASEGT. V lost 5 bases to trimming and J lost 5 bases, with 5 bases between them. Written as DNA, the CDR3 is TGTGCCAGCAGTAAGCAAGATACGCAGTATTTT. Residues: CASSKQDTQYF.

The table lists this clonotype with a few counts. The chain carries TRBV20-1 and TRBJ1-2; D gene uncertain. Trimming removed 5 bases at V and 0 bases at J, with 10 bases between. The germline CDR1 and CDR2 sequences are DFQATT and SNEGSKA (reference sequence). CDR3 size: 13 residues. The CDR3 coding sequence is TGCAGTGCTCCCCGGAAGACTAACTATGGCTACACCTTC. It is translated as CSAPRKTNYGYTF.

The chain uses TRBV7-2 and TRBJ1-3; 9 bases agree with TRBD1. This CDR3 comprises 15 residues. V shed 5 bases and J 4 bases; nucleotides not matched to a gene: 6. The germline CDR1 and CDR2 sequences are SGHTA and FQGNSA. As DNA, the CDR3 is TGTGCCAGCAGCAGAGGGACAGGGAGAGGAAACACCATATATTTT. It specifies CASSRGTGRGNTIYF.

This rearrangement joins TRBV6-1 to TRBJ2-7; 7 bases are shared with TRBD1. Trimming cost V 5 bases and J 2 bases; bases outside gene matches: 6. Germline assignment: CDR1 MNHNS and CDR2 SASEGT. CDR3 length: 14 residues. The CDR3, as DNA: TGTGCCAGCAGTCCTTCCGGGACAGCCTACGAGCAGTACTTC. It specifies CASSPSGTAYEQYF.

The gene calls are TRBV5-1 and TRBJ1-1; the D gene is possibly TRBD1 (6 bases). The V end lost 2 bases, the J end lost 6 bases, and 20 bases lay between the germline ends. Germline-derived CDR1 and CDR2 are SGHRS and YFSETQ. This CDR3 region has 16 residues. The CDR3 coding sequence is TGCGCCAGCAGCTTCGGAGCTGATGTACAGGGCCCTGAAGCTTTCTTT. Translated, it gives CASSFGADVQGPEAFF.

In its sample, this clonotype was seen once. The rearrangement links TRBV2 to TRBJ1-5; no firm D call. This CDR3 region has 13 residues. Germline V gene lookup returns CDR1 SNHLY and CDR2 FYNNEI. Trimming took 2 bases from V and 4 from J, leaving 6 bases between them. The CDR3 bases are TGTGCCAGCAGTGAAAGAGGGAATCAGCCCCAGCATTTT. It codes for CASSERGNQPQHF. Full variable domain (remainder filled in from reference TRBV2 and TRBJ1-5): EPEVTQTPSHQVTQMGQEVILRCVPISNHLYFYWYRQILGQKVEFLVSFYNNEISEKSEIFDDQFSVERPDGSNFTLKIRSTKLEDSAMYFCASSERGNQPQHFGDGTRLSIL.

This chain joins TRBV7-9 and TRBJ1-1; no reliable D call. The V end was cut by 4 bases, the J end by 0 bases, with 6 bases between. The CDR3 covers 13 residues. Germline assignment: CDR1 SEHNR and CDR2 FQNEAQ (reference sequence). The CDR3, as DNA: TGTGCCAGCAGCTCCACACTGAACACTGAAGCTTTCTTT. Translation gives CASSSTLNTEAFF.

This clonotype came up a few times. J is TRBJ1-6 and V is TRBV10-2; D is unclear. The V end lost 2 bases, the J end lost 10 bases, and 12 bases lay between the germline ends. This CDR3 spans 14 amino acids. Germline loops: CDR1 WSHSY, CDR2 SAAADI. CDR3 residues: CASSETPSSSPLHF. The CDR3 nucleotides are TGCGCCAGCAGTGAGACCCCCTCGAGCTCACCCCTCCACTTT.

CDR3: CASHGPVNTEAFF. The CDR3 DNA reads as TGTGCCAGCCACGGACCGGTGAACACTGAAGCTTTCTTT. The chain uses TRBV2 and TRBJ1-1; D is ambiguous. Trimming stripped 8 bases from V and 0 bases from J, with 10 bases between. Germline V gene data show CDR1 as SNHLY and CDR2 as FYNNEI. The CDR3 totals 13 residues.

In this sample, this clonotype turned up a few times. V and J are TRBV5-1 and TRBJ1-2; D not certain. Germline values: CDR1 SGHRS, CDR2 YFSETQ. This CDR3 comprises 13 residues. Trimming cost V 0 bases and J 8 bases, with 11 bases left between them. CDR3 DNA sequence: TGCGCCAGCAGCTTGGAAATGGTGGCGGGCTACACCTTC. It specifies CASSLEMVAGYTF. The variable domain in full, with the rest retrieved from reference TRBV5-1 and TRBJ1-2, is KAGVTQTPRYLIKTRGQQVTLSCSPISGHRSVSWYQQTPGQGLQFLFEYFSETQRNKGNFPGRFSGRQFSNSRSEMNVSTLELGDSALYLCASSLEMVAGYTFGSGTRLTVV.

This chain uses TRBV20-1 with TRBJ1-6; TRBD1 matches 9 bases. Germline lookup yields CDR1 DFQATT and CDR2 SNEGSKA (reference sequence). V was pared by 4 bases and J by 4 bases, with 5 bases of the junction left unmatched. The CDR3 is 15 amino acids. DNA of the CDR3: TGCAGTGCTACCACAGGGGGCGCTTATAATTCACCCCTCCACTTT. Protein sequence: CSATTGGAYNSPLHF.

The chain carries TRBV19 and TRBJ1-1, with D unclear. V was pared by 3 bases and J by 1 base, with 9 bases between. The CDR3 contains 14 residues. Germline-derived CDR1 and CDR2 are LNHDA and SQIVND (reference sequence). CDR3 residues: CASSMVATNTEAFF. The CDR3 DNA reads as TGTGCCAGTAGTATGGTGGCGACGAACACTGAAGCTTTCTTT.